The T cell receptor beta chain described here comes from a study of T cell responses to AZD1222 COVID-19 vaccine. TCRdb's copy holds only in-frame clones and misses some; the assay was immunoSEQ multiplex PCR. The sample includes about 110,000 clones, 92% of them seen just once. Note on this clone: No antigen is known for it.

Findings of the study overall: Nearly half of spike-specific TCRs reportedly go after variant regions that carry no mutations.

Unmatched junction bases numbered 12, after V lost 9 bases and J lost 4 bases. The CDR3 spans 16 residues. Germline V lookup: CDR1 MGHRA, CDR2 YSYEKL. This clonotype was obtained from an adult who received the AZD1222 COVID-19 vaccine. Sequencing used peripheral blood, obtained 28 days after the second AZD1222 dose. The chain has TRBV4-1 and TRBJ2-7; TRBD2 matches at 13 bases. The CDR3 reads CASRFGLAGEEYEQYF. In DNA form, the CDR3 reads TGCGCCAGTCGCTTCGGACTAGCGGGGGAAGAGTACGAGCAGTACTTC.